A selection of T cell receptor beta chains follows, all from one sample in a study of shared clonotypes between healthy human individuals. The method was immunoSEQ multiplex PCR; TCRdb's version includes in-frame clones alone and lacks a portion of them. There are fewer than 2.5 million clones in the sample; more than 85% occur only once, and 0.36% lies in the top ten. The sequenced sample was naive CD4+ T cells from PBMCs. These receptors were obtained from a man aged 18 to 30 in good health. Some clones in this sample may be carry-over from other donors' samples. The CDR3 runs from the conserved cysteine through the conserved F or W. The order of the fields is D gene, clone size, V gene, J gene, CDR3 DNA, CDR3 protein. The D gene is left open where the match is weak. Where a row states a size, it is once, few, many or the class of an expanded clone; other rows omit it.

d_gene: .; abundance: .; v_gene: TRBV7-8; j_gene: TRBJ2-7; CDR3nt: TGTGCCAGCAGCCCAAAGGCTCCCTACGAGCAGTACTTC; CDR3aa: CASSPKAPYEQYF
d_gene: TRBD2; abundance: .; v_gene: TRBV10-3; j_gene: TRBJ2-7; CDR3nt: TGTGCCATCAGTGACAGACTAGCGGGAGATTCTAGCGAGCAGTACTTC; CDR3aa: CAISDRLAGDSSEQYF
d_gene: .; abundance: .; v_gene: TRBV28; j_gene: TRBJ1-5; CDR3nt: TGTGCCAGCAGTACCCCCGGGGGACGAAACAGCAATCAGCCCCAGCATTTT; CDR3aa: CASSTPGGRNSNQPQHF
d_gene: .; abundance: once; v_gene: TRBV6-6; j_gene: TRBJ1-1; CDR3nt: TGTGCCAGCAGTTACTCGGGCCGGGGCCAAGCTTTCTTT; CDR3aa: CASSYSGRGQAFF
d_gene: TRBD1; abundance: .; v_gene: TRBV18; j_gene: TRBJ1-2; CDR3nt: TGTGCCAGCTCCCAGGAGGGGGCCCTGGTTGGCTATGGCTACACCTTC; CDR3aa: CASSQEGALVGYGYTF
d_gene: TRBD2; abundance: .; v_gene: TRBV11-2; j_gene: TRBJ2-1; CDR3nt: TGTGCCAGCAGCCCATTCCCGGGACTAGCGGGAGGCAATGAGCAGTTCTTC; CDR3aa: CASSPFPGLAGGNEQFF
d_gene: .; abundance: .; v_gene: TRBV5-1; j_gene: TRBJ1-1; CDR3nt: TGCGCCAGCAGCCAAGACGGTATGAACACTGAAGCTTTCTTT; CDR3aa: CASSQDGMNTEAFF
d_gene: TRBD2; abundance: .; v_gene: TRBV7-6; j_gene: TRBJ2-1; CDR3nt: TGTGCCAGCAGCCTCAGGGCGGGGACTATCGGGGTCAATGAGCAGTTCTTC; CDR3aa: CASSLRAGTIGVNEQFF
d_gene: .; abundance: .; v_gene: TRBV2; j_gene: TRBJ2-7; CDR3nt: TGTGCCAGCAGAAAGGAGACCTACGAGCAGTACTTC; CDR3aa: CASRKETYEQYF
d_gene: .; abundance: .; v_gene: TRBV21-1; j_gene: TRBJ2-1; CDR3nt: TGTGCCAGCAGCAAAGGCCCCGCCAGGGGTTCCTACAATGAGCAGTTCTTC; CDR3aa: CASSKGPARGSYNEQFF
d_gene: .; abundance: .; v_gene: TRBV28; j_gene: TRBJ1-5; CDR3nt: TGTGCCAGCACCCCCCCCGGGGCAGGTCATCAGCCCCAGCATTTT; CDR3aa: CASTPPGAGHQPQHF
d_gene: .; abundance: .; v_gene: TRBV28; j_gene: TRBJ1-1; CDR3nt: TGTGCCAGCACTTGGGGAGGACAGCTGAACACTGAAGCTTTCTTT; CDR3aa: CASTWGGQLNTEAFF
d_gene: TRBD2; abundance: .; v_gene: TRBV5-1; j_gene: TRBJ2-5; CDR3nt: TGCGCCAGCAGCTGGGGGACTAGCGGGAGGGCCAACCAAGAGACCCAGTACTTC; CDR3aa: CASSWGTSGRANQETQYF
d_gene: .; abundance: few; v_gene: TRBV30; j_gene: TRBJ1-1; CDR3nt: TGTGCCTGGGATAGCAGGGGCGAGGCTGAAGCTTTCTTT; CDR3aa: CAWDSRGEAEAFF
d_gene: TRBD2; abundance: .; v_gene: TRBV25-1; j_gene: TRBJ2-3; CDR3nt: TGTGCCAGCAGTGACCCCGGGAGGACTAGCACAGATACGCAGTATTTT; CDR3aa: CASSDPGRTSTDTQYF
d_gene: .; abundance: .; v_gene: TRBV7-2; j_gene: TRBJ2-3; CDR3nt: TGTGCCAGCAGCTTAGTCGATCGCACAGATACGCAGTATTTT; CDR3aa: CASSLVDRTDTQYF
d_gene: .; abundance: .; v_gene: TRBV28; j_gene: TRBJ1-5; CDR3nt: TGTGCCAGCAGTTTATCCCGGCGTTGGAAACGTAATCAGCCCCAGCATTTT; CDR3aa: CASSLSRRWKRNQPQHF
d_gene: .; abundance: .; v_gene: TRBV5-1; j_gene: TRBJ1-3; CDR3nt: TGCGCCAGCAGTGGGACGGTGGGGAACACCATATATTTT; CDR3aa: CASSGTVGNTIYF
d_gene: .; abundance: .; v_gene: TRBV5-6; j_gene: TRBJ2-7; CDR3nt: TGTGCCAGCAGCTTAACCGCAGTACGAGGCGGCTACGAGCAGTACTTC; CDR3aa: CASSLTAVRGGYEQYF
d_gene: TRBD2; abundance: .; v_gene: TRBV5-4; j_gene: TRBJ2-3; CDR3nt: TGTGCCAGCAGCACTAGACTAGCGGGAGGGGTAGATACGCAGTATTTT; CDR3aa: CASSTRLAGGVDTQYF
d_gene: .; abundance: .; v_gene: TRBV19; j_gene: TRBJ2-2; CDR3nt: TGTGCCAGTAGCCCCCGGAGGGCCGGGGAGCTGTTTTTT; CDR3aa: CASSPRRAGELFF
d_gene: .; abundance: .; v_gene: TRBV5-1; j_gene: TRBJ2-2; CDR3nt: TGCGCCAGCAGCTTGAACAGGGACACCGGGGAGCTGTTTTTT; CDR3aa: CASSLNRDTGELFF
d_gene: .; abundance: .; v_gene: TRBV6-5; j_gene: TRBJ1-5; CDR3nt: TGTGCCAGCAGTCGACAGCCCAATCAGCCCCAGCATTTT; CDR3aa: CASSRQPNQPQHF
d_gene: TRBD2; abundance: .; v_gene: TRBV10-2; j_gene: TRBJ2-7; CDR3nt: TGCGCCAGCAGCGGGACTAGCGGGAGATACGAGCAGTACTTC; CDR3aa: CASSGTSGRYEQYF
d_gene: TRBD2; abundance: .; v_gene: TRBV30; j_gene: TRBJ2-1; CDR3nt: TGTGCCTGGAATCAGGGGACTAGCGGGAGGGCCTCCAATGAGCAGTTCTTC; CDR3aa: CAWNQGTSGRASNEQFF
d_gene: .; abundance: .; v_gene: TRBV4-2; j_gene: TRBJ1-2; CDR3nt: TGTGCCAGCGGCCAAGATCGGGGGAACTATGGCTACACCTTC; CDR3aa: CASGQDRGNYGYTF
d_gene: .; abundance: .; v_gene: TRBV9; j_gene: TRBJ1-2; CDR3nt: TGTGCCAGCAGCGTAGTAGGCAGTTCAGGCTACACCTTC; CDR3aa: CASSVVGSSGYTF
d_gene: TRBD2; abundance: .; v_gene: TRBV19; j_gene: TRBJ2-1; CDR3nt: TGTGCCAGTAGTATGGGCCCAGCGGGAAAGTTTTTTGATGAGCAGTTCTTC; CDR3aa: CASSMGPAGKFFDEQFF
d_gene: TRBD2; abundance: .; v_gene: TRBV27; j_gene: TRBJ2-2; CDR3nt: TGTGCCAGCAGTTTTGAGGGACTAGCGGGCCTATTCGCGAACACCGGGGAGCTGTTTTTT; CDR3aa: CASSFEGLAGLFANTGELFF
d_gene: .; abundance: .; v_gene: TRBV30; j_gene: TRBJ1-5; CDR3nt: TGTGCCTATTCTACCCCCGGGGCAGGCGACAATCAGCCCCAGCATTTT; CDR3aa: CAYSTPGAGDNQPQHF
d_gene: .; abundance: .; v_gene: TRBV29-1; j_gene: TRBJ2-5; CDR3nt: TGCAGCGTTGATGGGAGAAACCAAGAGACCCAGTACTTC; CDR3aa: CSVDGRNQETQYF
d_gene: TRBD1; abundance: .; v_gene: TRBV30; j_gene: TRBJ1-5; CDR3nt: TGTGCCTGGAGTCGGGGACAGGGTAGCCAGCCCCAGCATTTT; CDR3aa: CAWSRGQGSQPQHF
d_gene: .; abundance: .; v_gene: TRBV28; j_gene: TRBJ1-1; CDR3nt: TGTGCCAGCAGTTTGGCAGGGCTAATGAACACTGAAGCTTTCTTT; CDR3aa: CASSLAGLMNTEAFF
d_gene: .; abundance: .; v_gene: TRBV21-1; j_gene: TRBJ2-1; CDR3nt: TGTGCCAGCACCAAAGCTAACAGGGGGCGACTGGAGGCTGGTGAGCAGTTCTTC; CDR3aa: CASTKANRGRLEAGEQFF
d_gene: .; abundance: once; v_gene: TRBV29-1; j_gene: TRBJ2-7; CDR3nt: TGCAGCGTCCGACATTCCGGGGGCTACGAGCAGTACTTC; CDR3aa: CSVRHSGGYEQYF
d_gene: .; abundance: .; v_gene: TRBV30; j_gene: TRBJ1-1; CDR3nt: TGTGCCTGGAGTCCAAGCCCCCATACTGAAGCTTTCTTT; CDR3aa: CAWSPSPHTEAFF
d_gene: TRBD1; abundance: .; v_gene: TRBV9; j_gene: TRBJ2-3; CDR3nt: TGTGCCAGCAGCGCCGGGGACAGGGGTCGGACAGATACGCAGTATTTT; CDR3aa: CASSAGDRGRTDTQYF
d_gene: TRBD2; abundance: .; v_gene: TRBV28; j_gene: TRBJ2-7; CDR3nt: TGTGCCAGCAGCTCTAGCGGGAGGACCTACGAGCAGTACTTC; CDR3aa: CASSSSGRTYEQYF
d_gene: TRBD1; abundance: .; v_gene: TRBV7-8; j_gene: TRBJ1-2; CDR3nt: TGTGCCAGCAGCTTTAAGAGGACAGGGGATTATGGCTACACCTTC; CDR3aa: CASSFKRTGDYGYTF
d_gene: .; abundance: .; v_gene: TRBV6-1; j_gene: TRBJ1-5; CDR3nt: TGTGCCAGCAGGGAAGCAGGCCTTTTCAATCAGCCCCAGCATTTT; CDR3aa: CASREAGLFNQPQHF
d_gene: .; abundance: .; v_gene: TRBV28; j_gene: TRBJ2-5; CDR3nt: TGTGCCAGCAGTTTATTGAGGAGAGGAGAGACCCAGTACTTC; CDR3aa: CASSLLRRGETQYF
d_gene: TRBD1; abundance: .; v_gene: TRBV10-3; j_gene: TRBJ2-1; CDR3nt: TGTGCCACGAGGGACAGGGAAACATTCAATGAGCAGTTCTTC; CDR3aa: CATRDRETFNEQFF
d_gene: TRBD2; abundance: .; v_gene: TRBV28; j_gene: TRBJ2-7; CDR3nt: TGTGCCAGCAGCCCCCCCGGGACTAGCGGGAGAAGGGAGCAGTACTTC; CDR3aa: CASSPPGTSGRREQYF
d_gene: TRBD1; abundance: .; v_gene: TRBV29-1; j_gene: TRBJ2-7; CDR3nt: TGCAGCGTTGGCCCCGCGACAGGGGCCTCCTACGAGCAGTACTTC; CDR3aa: CSVGPATGASYEQYF
d_gene: .; abundance: .; v_gene: TRBV19; j_gene: TRBJ2-7; CDR3nt: TGTGCCAGTAGCGTTAGGACACTACCCTCCTACGAGCAGTACTTC; CDR3aa: CASSVRTLPSYEQYF
d_gene: TRBD2; abundance: .; v_gene: TRBV28; j_gene: TRBJ2-7; CDR3nt: TGTGCCAGCAGTTTTGCTAGCGGGACCTACGAGCAGTACTTC; CDR3aa: CASSFASGTYEQYF
d_gene: TRBD1; abundance: .; v_gene: TRBV27; j_gene: TRBJ1-2; CDR3nt: TGTGCCAGCAGGGGTGCCGGGACAGGGAGCCATGGCTACACCTTC; CDR3aa: CASRGAGTGSHGYTF
d_gene: .; abundance: few; v_gene: TRBV18; j_gene: TRBJ1-1; CDR3nt: TGTGCCAGCTCACCTCAGAGGGGTGAGGAAGCTTTCTTT; CDR3aa: CASSPQRGEEAFF
d_gene: .; abundance: .; v_gene: TRBV28; j_gene: TRBJ1-2; CDR3nt: TGTGCCAGCAGTTTGCGGGGAGGCTACACCTTC; CDR3aa: CASSLRGGYTF
d_gene: .; abundance: .; v_gene: TRBV30; j_gene: TRBJ2-1; CDR3nt: TGTGCCTGGAGTAGAAAAAATGAGCAGTTCTTC; CDR3aa: CAWSRKNEQFF
d_gene: .; abundance: .; v_gene: TRBV6-1; j_gene: TRBJ1-5; CDR3nt: TGTGCCAGCAGTGAAGTAGGGCATCTTAGCAATCAGCCCCAGCATTTT; CDR3aa: CASSEVGHLSNQPQHF
d_gene: TRBD1; abundance: .; v_gene: TRBV9; j_gene: TRBJ1-4; CDR3nt: TGTGCCAGCAGCGTAGTTGGGACAGGGTATGAAAAACTGTTTTTT; CDR3aa: CASSVVGTGYEKLFF
d_gene: TRBD2; abundance: .; v_gene: TRBV5-1; j_gene: TRBJ2-1; CDR3nt: TGCGCCAGCAGCCTAAGCGGGAGGTCCTACAATGAGCAGTTCTTC; CDR3aa: CASSLSGRSYNEQFF
d_gene: TRBD1; abundance: .; v_gene: TRBV7-3; j_gene: TRBJ2-6; CDR3nt: TGTGCCAGCAGCTTACAGGGGGCTGGGGCCAACGTCCTGACTTTC; CDR3aa: CASSLQGAGANVLTF
d_gene: TRBD1; abundance: once; v_gene: TRBV5-1; j_gene: TRBJ2-7; CDR3nt: TGCGCCAGCAGCTCCCGGGACAGCCAGTCCTACGAGCAGTACTTC; CDR3aa: CASSSRDSQSYEQYF